One and the same sample provided the 8 T cell receptor beta chains below, sequenced in a study of T cell responses to AZD1222 COVID-19 vaccine. Some clones are missing from TCRdb's copy, which holds only in-frame ones; the method was immunoSEQ multiplex PCR. The table includes 250,000 to 300,000 clones, around 92% detected once. The sample was peripheral blood, taken 28 days after the second AZD1222 dose. The receptor set was obtained from an adult who received the AZD1222 COVID-19 vaccine.

This chain links TRBV5-6 with TRBJ2-7; TRBD2 aligns across 10 bases. V lost 7 bases, J lost 7 bases, and 11 bases stayed unmatched. The CDR3 has 14 residues. The germline V gene has CDR1 SGHDT and CDR2 YYEEEE. CDR3 loop: CASGLAGGTWEQYF. CDR3 bases: TGTGCCAGCGGATTAGCGGGAGGCACCTGGGAGCAGTACTTC.

The chain couples TRBV6-5 to TRBJ2-1; TRBD1 matches at 9 bases. The CDR3 length is 16 residues. CDR1 is MNHEY, CDR2 SVGAGI, per germline. The V gene end was trimmed by 4 bases and the J gene end by 7 bases; junction bases not matched to a gene: 11. As DNA, the CDR3 is TGTGCCAGCAGTTCACTACGACAGGGGGGTGGTAATGAGCAGTTCTTC. It codes for CASSSLRQGGGNEQFF.

The chain links TRBV9 to TRBJ2-7; perhaps TRBD2 as D (5 bases). Germline V gene lookup returns CDR1 SGDLS and CDR2 YYNGEE. Trimming cost V 0 bases and J 6 bases, with 13 bases left between them. CDR3 length: 14 residues. CDR3 coding DNA: TGTGCCAGCAGCGTAGTTGCGGGCTCGCGCGAGCAGTACTTC. It codes for CASSVVAGSREQYF.

The chain has TRBV7-7 and TRBJ2-5, with D possibly called TRBD1 or TRBD2 (7 bases each). Between the trimmed V and J ends, which lost 4 bases and 3 bases, there was a span of 21 bases. Germline V gene lookup returns CDR1 SSHAT and CDR2 FNYEAQ (reference sequence). CDR3 length equals 17 residues. DNA for the CDR3: TGTGCCAGCAGCTCCTACCGCGGGGGTCAGGGGGAAGAGACCCAGTACTTC. Translation: CASSSYRGGQGEETQYF.

This sequence joins TRBV27 and TRBJ2-3; TRBD2 matches at 7 bases. The CDR3 is 17 residues long. The ends lost 5 bases at V and 5 bases at J; junction bases unmatched: 16. Germline lookup yields CDR1 MNHEY and CDR2 SMNVEV (reference sequence). CDR3 nucleotides: TGTGCCAGCAGTCTAAAACGACTAGCTAGCGGTGTAGATACGCAGTATTTT. It is translated as CASSLKRLASGVDTQYF.

This clone was seen a single time. V usage is TRBV12-3 or TRBV12-4 and J usage is TRBJ1-1; D is unclear. The germline V and J ends were trimmed by 6 bases and 1 base, with 9 bases remaining between them. This CDR3 comprises 13 residues. CDR3: CASSPMENTEAFF. The CDR3 bases are TGTGCCAGCAGCCCGATGGAGAACACTGAAGCTTTCTTT.

The gene calls are TRBV9 and TRBJ2-6; tentatively, D is TRBD1 (5 bases). CDR3 length: 15 amino acids. In germline, CDR1 is SGDLS, CDR2 YYNGEE. V lost 0 bases and J 1 base, leaving 5 bases between the germline ends. The CDR3 spells CASSVEGSGANVLTF. CDR3 nucleotides: TGTGCCAGCAGCGTAGAGGGGTCTGGGGCCAACGTCCTGACTTTC.

The V and J genes are TRBV28 and TRBJ2-5, with D possibly being TRBD1 (5 bases). The V gene lost 4 bases and the J gene lost 4 bases, with 10 bases spanning the gap. The CDR3 has 13 residues. CDR1 MDHEN and CDR2 SYDVKM come from the germline V gene. CDR3 loop: CASSSQGGETQYF. The CDR3 nucleotides read TGTGCCAGCAGTTCCCAGGGCGGAGAGACCCAGTACTTC. Full variable domain (outside the CDR3, taken from reference TRBV28 and TRBJ2-5): DVKVTQSSRYLVKRTGEKVFLECVQDMDHENMFWYRQDPGLGLRLIYFSYDVKMKEKGDIPEGYSVSREKKERFSLILESASTNQTSMYLCASSSQGGETQYFGPGTRLLVL.